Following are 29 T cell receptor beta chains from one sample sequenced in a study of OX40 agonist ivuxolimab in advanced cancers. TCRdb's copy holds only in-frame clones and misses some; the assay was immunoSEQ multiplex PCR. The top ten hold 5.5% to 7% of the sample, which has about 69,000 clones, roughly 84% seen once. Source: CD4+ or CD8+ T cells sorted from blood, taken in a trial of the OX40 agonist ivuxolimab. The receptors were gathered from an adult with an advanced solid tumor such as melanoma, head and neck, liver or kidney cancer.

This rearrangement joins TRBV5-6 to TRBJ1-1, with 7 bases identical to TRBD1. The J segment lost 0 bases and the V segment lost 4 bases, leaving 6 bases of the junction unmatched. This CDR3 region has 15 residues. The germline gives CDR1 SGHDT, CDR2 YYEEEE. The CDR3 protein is CASSRRQGVNTEAFF. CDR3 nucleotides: TGTGCCAGCAGCAGACGCCAGGGGGTGAACACTGAAGCTTTCTTT. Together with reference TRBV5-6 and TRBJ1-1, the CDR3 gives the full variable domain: DAGVTQSPTHLIKTRGQQVTLRCSPKSGHDTVSWYQQALGQGPQFIFQYYEEEERQRGNFPDRFSGHQFPNYSSELNVNALLLGDSALYLCASSRRQGVNTEAFFGQGTRLTVV.

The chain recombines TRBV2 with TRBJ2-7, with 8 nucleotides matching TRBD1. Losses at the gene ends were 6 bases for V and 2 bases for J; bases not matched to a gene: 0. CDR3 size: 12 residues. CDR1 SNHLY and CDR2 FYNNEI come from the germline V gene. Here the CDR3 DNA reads TGTGCCAGCAGGGGACAGGCCTACGAGCAGTACTTC. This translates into CASRGQAYEQYF.

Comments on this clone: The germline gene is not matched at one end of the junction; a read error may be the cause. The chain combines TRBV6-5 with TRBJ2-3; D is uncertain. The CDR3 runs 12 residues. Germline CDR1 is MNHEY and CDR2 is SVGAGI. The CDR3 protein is CASSNQADTRYF. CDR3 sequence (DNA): TGTGCCAGCAGTAACCAAGCAGATACGCGGTATTTT.

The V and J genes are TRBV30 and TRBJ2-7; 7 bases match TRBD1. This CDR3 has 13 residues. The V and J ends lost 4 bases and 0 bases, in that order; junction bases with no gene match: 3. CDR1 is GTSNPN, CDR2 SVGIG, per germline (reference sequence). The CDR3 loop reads CAWTRDSSYEQYF. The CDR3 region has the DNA TGTGCCTGGACTAGGGACAGCTCCTACGAGCAGTACTTC.

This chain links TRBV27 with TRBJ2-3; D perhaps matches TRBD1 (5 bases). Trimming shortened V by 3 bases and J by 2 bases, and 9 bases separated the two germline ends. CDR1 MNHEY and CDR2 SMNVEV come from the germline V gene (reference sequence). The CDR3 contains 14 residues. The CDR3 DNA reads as TGTGCCAGCAGTTTTCAGGGCTTCACAGATACGCAGTATTTT. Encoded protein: CASSFQGFTDTQYF.

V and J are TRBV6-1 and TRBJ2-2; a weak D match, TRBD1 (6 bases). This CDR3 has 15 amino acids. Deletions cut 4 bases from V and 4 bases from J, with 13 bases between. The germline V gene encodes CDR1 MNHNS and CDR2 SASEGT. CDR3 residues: CASSVEQGRTGELFF. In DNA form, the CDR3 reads TGTGCCAGCAGTGTAGAGCAGGGGCGCACCGGGGAGCTGTTTTTT.

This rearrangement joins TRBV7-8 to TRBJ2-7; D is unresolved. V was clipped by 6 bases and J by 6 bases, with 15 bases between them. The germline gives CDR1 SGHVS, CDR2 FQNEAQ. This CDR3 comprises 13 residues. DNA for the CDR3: TGTGCCAGCAGTTTCAGTTGGGTTGGCGAGCAGTACTTC. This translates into CASSFSWVGEQYF.

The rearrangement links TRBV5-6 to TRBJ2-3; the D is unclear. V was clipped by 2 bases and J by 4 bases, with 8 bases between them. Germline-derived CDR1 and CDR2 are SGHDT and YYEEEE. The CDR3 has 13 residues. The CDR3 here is CASSFSVADTQYF. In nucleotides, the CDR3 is TGTGCCAGCAGCTTTTCCGTTGCAGATACGCAGTATTTT.

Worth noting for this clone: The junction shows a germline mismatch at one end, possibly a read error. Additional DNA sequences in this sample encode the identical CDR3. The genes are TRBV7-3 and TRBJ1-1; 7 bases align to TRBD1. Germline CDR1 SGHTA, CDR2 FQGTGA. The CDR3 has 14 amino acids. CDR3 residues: CASSLTGDDTEAFF. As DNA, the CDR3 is TGTGCCAGCAGCCTAACAGGGGATGACACTGAAGCTTTCTTT.

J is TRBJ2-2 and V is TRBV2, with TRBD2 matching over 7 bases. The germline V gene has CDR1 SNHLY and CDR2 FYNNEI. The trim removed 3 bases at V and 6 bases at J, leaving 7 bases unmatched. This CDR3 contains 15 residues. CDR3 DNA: TGTGCCAGCAGTGAGGTGGCGGGGGACCCCGGGGAGCTGTTTTTT. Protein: CASSEVAGDPGELFF. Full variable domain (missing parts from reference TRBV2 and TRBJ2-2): EPEVTQTPSHQVTQMGQEVILRCVPISNHLYFYWYRQILGQKVEFLVSFYNNEISEKSEIFDDQFSVERPDGSNFTLKIRSTKLEDSAMYFCASSEVAGDPGELFFGEGSRLTVL.

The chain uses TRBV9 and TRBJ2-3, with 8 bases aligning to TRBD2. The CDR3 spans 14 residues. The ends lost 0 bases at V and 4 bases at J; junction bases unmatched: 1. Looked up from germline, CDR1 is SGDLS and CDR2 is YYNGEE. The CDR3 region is CASSVAGGPDTQYF. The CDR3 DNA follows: TGTGCCAGCAGCGTAGCGGGAGGGCCAGATACGCAGTATTTT.

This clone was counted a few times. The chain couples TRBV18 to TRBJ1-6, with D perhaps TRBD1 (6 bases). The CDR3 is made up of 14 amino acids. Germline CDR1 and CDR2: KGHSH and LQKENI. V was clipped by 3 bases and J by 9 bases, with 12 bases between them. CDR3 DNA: TGTGCCAGCTCACCCGGGGACAATGGTTCACCCCTCCACTTT. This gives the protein CASSPGDNGSPLHF.

This CDR3 reads CASSQEVSRRDQPQHF. DNA of the CDR3: TGCGCCAGCAGCCAAGAGGTGTCGAGGAGGGATCAGCCCCAGCATTTT. The V and J genes are TRBV4-1 and TRBJ1-5; D remains unclear. Germline V gene sequence: CDR1 MGHRA, CDR2 YSYEKL. V lost 0 bases, J lost 5 bases, and 14 bases lay in between. CDR3 length: 16 residues.

The CDR3 sequence: CASSLAVSGSSYNEQFF. CDR3 nucleotides: TGTGCCAGCAGCTTAGCGGTGTCGGGGAGCTCCTACAATGAGCAGTTCTTC. The V gene is TRBV7-2, the J gene TRBJ2-1; D might be TRBD2 (5 bases). V lost 0 bases and J 0 bases, leaving 12 bases between the germline ends. CDR1 is SGHTA, CDR2 FQGNSA, per germline. The CDR3 covers 17 residues.

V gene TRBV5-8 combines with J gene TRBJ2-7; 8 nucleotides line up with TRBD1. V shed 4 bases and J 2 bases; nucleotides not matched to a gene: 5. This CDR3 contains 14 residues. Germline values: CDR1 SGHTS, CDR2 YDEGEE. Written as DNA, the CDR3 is TGTGCCAGCAGCCCCAGGACAGGGACCTACGAGCAGTACTTC. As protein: CASSPRTGTYEQYF.

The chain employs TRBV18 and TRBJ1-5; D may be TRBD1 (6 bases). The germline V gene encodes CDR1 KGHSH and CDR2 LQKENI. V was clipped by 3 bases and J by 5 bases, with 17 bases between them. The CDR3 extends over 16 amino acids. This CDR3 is CASSPQAGARDQPQHF. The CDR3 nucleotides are TGTGCCAGCTCACCCCAGGCAGGGGCGCGGGATCAGCCCCAGCATTTT.

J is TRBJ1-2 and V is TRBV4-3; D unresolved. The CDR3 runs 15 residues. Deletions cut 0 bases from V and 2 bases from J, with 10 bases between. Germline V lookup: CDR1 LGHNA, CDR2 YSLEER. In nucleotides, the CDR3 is TGCGCCAGCAGCCAAGATCGGTCCCTAAACTATGGCTACACCTTC. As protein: CASSQDRSLNYGYTF.

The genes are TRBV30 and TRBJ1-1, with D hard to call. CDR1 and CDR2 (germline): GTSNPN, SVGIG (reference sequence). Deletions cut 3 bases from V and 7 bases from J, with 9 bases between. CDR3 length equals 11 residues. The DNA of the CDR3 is TGTGCCTGGAGCGCCCGGAGTGAAGCTTTCTTT. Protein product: CAWSARSEAFF.

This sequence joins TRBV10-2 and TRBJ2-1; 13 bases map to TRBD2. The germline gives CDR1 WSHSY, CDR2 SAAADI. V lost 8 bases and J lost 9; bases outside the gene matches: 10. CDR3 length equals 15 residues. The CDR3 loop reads CASQMGLAGRSEQFF. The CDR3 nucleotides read TGCGCCAGCCAGATGGGACTAGCGGGGAGGAGTGAGCAGTTCTTC.

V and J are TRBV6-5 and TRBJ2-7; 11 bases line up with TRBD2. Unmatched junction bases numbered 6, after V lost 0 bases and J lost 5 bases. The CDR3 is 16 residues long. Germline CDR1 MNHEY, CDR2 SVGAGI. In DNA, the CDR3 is TGTGCCAGCAGTTACTCAGGACTAGCGGGCGCCCACGAGCAGTACTTC. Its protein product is CASSYSGLAGAHEQYF.

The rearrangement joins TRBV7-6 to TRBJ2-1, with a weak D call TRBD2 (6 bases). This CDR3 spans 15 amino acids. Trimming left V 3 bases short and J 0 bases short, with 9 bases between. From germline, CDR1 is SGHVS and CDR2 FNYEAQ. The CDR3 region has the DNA TGTGCCAGCAGCTTGGCGGGGAGCTCCTACAATGAGCAGTTCTTC. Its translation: CASSLAGSSYNEQFF.

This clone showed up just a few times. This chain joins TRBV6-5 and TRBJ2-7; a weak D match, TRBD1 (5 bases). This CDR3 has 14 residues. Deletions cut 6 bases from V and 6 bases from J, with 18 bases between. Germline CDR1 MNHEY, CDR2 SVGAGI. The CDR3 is CASRPQAPRAEQYF. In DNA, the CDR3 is TGTGCCAGCAGACCACAGGCCCCTAGGGCCGAGCAGTACTTC.

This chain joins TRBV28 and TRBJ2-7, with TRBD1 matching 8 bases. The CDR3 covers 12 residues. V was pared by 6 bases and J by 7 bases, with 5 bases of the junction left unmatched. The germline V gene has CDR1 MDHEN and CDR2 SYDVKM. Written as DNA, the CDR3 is TGTGCCAGCAGCCAGGGGGCATGGGAGCAGTACTTC. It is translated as CASSQGAWEQYF.

CDR3 in amino acids: CASSIALAGGPETQYF. The CDR3 DNA reads as TGTGCCAGTAGTATAGCCTTAGCGGGAGGGCCCGAGACCCAGTACTTC. The chain links TRBV19 to TRBJ2-5, with 11 bases lining up with TRBD2. V shed 1 base and J 5 bases; nucleotides not matched to a gene: 6. Germline values: CDR1 LNHDA, CDR2 SQIVND (reference sequence). This CDR3 is 16 amino acids long.

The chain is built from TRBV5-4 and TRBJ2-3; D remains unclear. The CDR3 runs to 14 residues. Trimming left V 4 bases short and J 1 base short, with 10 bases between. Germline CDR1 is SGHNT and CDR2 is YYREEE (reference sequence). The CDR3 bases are TGTGCCAGCAGCCACCTATCGGGCACAGATACGCAGTATTTT. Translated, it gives CASSHLSGTDTQYF. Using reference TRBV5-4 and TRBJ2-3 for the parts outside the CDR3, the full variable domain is ETGVTQSPTHLIKTRGQQVTLRCSSQSGHNTVSWYQQALGQGPQFIFQYYREEENGRGNFPPRFSGLQFPNYSSELNVNALELDDSALYLCASSHLSGTDTQYFGPGTRLTVL.

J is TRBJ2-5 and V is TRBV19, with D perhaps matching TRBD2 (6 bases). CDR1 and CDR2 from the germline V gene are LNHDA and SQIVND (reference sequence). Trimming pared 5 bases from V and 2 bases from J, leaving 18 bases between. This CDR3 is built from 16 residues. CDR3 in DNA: TGTGCCAGTAGTCCCGACCGGGGGATCAGTCAAGAGACCCAGTACTTC. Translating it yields CASSPDRGISQETQYF.

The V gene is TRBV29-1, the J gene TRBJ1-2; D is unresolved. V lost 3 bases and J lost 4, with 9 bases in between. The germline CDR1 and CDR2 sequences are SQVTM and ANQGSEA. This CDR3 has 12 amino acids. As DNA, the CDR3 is TGCAGCGTTGAGGCAGAACGCTATGGCTACACCTTC. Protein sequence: CSVEAERYGYTF.

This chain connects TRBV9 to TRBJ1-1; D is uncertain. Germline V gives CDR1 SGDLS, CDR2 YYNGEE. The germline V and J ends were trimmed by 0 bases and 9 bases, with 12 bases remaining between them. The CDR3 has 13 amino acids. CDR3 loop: CASSVEDSGQAFF. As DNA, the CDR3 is TGTGCCAGCAGCGTAGAGGACTCCGGACAAGCTTTCTTT.

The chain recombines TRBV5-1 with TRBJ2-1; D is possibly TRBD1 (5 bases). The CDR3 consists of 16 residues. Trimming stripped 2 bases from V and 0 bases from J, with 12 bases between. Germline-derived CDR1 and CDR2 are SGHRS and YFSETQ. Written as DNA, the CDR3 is TGCGCCAGCAGCTTAAGGGGCACTGGCTCCTACAATGAGCAGTTCTTC. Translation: CASSLRGTGSYNEQFF.